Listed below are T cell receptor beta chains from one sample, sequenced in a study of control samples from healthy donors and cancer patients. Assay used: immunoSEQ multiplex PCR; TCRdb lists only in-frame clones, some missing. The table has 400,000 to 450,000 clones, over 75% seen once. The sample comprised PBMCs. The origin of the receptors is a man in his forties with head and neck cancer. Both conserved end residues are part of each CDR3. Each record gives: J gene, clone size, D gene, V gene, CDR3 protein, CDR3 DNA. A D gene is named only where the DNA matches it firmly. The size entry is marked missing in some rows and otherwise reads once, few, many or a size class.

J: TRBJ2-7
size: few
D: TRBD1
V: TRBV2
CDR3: CASRRTGGTYEQYF
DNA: TGTGCCAGCCGGCGGACAGGGGGTACCTACGAGCAGTACTTC

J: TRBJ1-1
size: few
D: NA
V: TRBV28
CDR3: CASSLGTEAFF
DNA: TGTGCCAGCAGTCTAGGAACTGAAGCTTTCTTT

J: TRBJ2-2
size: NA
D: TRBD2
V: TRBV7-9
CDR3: CASSLAGTSTGELFF
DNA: TGTGCCAGCAGCTTAGCCGGGACTAGCACCGGGGAGCTGTTTTTT

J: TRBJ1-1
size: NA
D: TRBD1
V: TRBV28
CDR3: CASSLRTGGNTEAFF
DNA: TGTGCCAGCAGTCTAAGGACAGGGGGGAACACTGAAGCTTTCTTT

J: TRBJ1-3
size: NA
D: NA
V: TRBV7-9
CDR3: CASSPDFGEGNTIYF
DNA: TGTGCCAGCAGCCCCGACTTCGGGGAGGGGAACACCATATATTTT

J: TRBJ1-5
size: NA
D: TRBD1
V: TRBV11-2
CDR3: CASSQDRFNQPQHF
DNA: TGTGCCAGCAGTCAGGACAGGTTCAATCAGCCCCAGCATTTT

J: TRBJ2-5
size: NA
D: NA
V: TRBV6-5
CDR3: CASRPASRETQYF
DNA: TGTGCCAGCAGGCCCGCTAGCAGAGAGACCCAGTACTTC

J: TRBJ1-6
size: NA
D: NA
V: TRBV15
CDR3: CATSRDYLGNSPLHF
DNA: TGTGCCACCAGCAGAGATTACCTGGGGAATTCACCCCTCCACTTT

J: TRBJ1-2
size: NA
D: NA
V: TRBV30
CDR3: CAWSNGPGGYTF
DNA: TGTGCCTGGAGTAATGGACCGGGGGGCTACACCTTC

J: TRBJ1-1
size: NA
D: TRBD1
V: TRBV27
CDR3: CASSPYDRDTEAFF
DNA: TGTGCCAGCAGTCCCTATGACAGGGACACTGAAGCTTTCTTT

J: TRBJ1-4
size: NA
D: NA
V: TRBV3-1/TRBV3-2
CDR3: CASSQDSSGFWEKLFF
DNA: TGTGCCAGCAGCCAAGATTCGTCCGGGTTCTGGGAAAAACTGTTTTTT

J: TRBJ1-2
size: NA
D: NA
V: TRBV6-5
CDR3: CASSYSPSLGYTF
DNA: TGTGCCAGCAGTTACTCGCCTTCTTTAGGCTACACCTTC

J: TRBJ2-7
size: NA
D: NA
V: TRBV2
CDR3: CASRGTESSYEQYF
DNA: TGTGCCAGCAGAGGGACGGAGAGCTCCTACGAGCAGTACTTC

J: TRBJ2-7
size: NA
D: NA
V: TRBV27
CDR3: CASSPGTSSGDEQYF
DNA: TGTGCCAGCAGTCCAGGGACTTCATCGGGGGACGAGCAGTACTTC

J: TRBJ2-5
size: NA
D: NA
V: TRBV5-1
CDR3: CASSLVSRARETQYF
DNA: TGCGCCAGCAGCTTGGTCTCCAGGGCCCGAGAGACCCAGTACTTC

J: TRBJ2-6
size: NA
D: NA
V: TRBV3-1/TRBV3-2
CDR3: CASSQDPYSSGANVLTF
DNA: TGTGCCAGCAGCCAAGACCCTTACAGCTCTGGGGCCAACGTCCTGACTTTC

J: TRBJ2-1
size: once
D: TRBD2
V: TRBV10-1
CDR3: CASSESRLAGDSSYNEQFF
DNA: TGCGCCAGCAGTGAGTCCCGACTAGCGGGAGATAGCTCCTACAATGAGCAGTTCTTC

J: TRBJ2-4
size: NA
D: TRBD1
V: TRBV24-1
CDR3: CATSSGTGGAKNIQYF
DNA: TGTGCCACCAGTTCTGGGACAGGGGGAGCCAAAAACATTCAGTACTTC

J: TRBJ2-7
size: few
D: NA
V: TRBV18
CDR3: CASSPSGGSYEQYF
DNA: TGTGCCAGCTCACCATCTGGAGGATCCTACGAGCAGTACTTC

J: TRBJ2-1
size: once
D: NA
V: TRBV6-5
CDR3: CASSYSGNEQFF
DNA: TGTGCCAGCAGTTACTCAGGGAATGAGCAGTTCTTC

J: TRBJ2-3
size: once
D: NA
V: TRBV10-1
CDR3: CASSESGYRGAGPDTQYF
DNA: TGCGCCAGCAGTGAGTCAGGATACAGGGGAGCGGGCCCAGATACGCAGTATTTT

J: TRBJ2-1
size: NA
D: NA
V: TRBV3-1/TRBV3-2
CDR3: CASSQVLSTSRRNEQFF
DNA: TGTGCCAGCAGCCAAGTTTTGTCTACTAGTCGGCGGAATGAGCAGTTCTTC

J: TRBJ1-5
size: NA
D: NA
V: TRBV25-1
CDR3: CASSGTFSNQPQHF
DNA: TGTGCCAGCAGTGGGACTTTTAGCAATCAGCCCCAGCATTTT

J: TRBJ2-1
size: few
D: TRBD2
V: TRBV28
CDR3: CASSLWGGSGRADNEQFF
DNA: TGTGCCAGCAGTTTATGGGGAGGTAGCGGGAGGGCCGACAATGAGCAGTTCTTC

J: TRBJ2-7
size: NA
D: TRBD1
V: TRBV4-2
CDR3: CASSQDRTGGAWGEQYF
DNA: TGTGCCAGCAGCCAAGATCGAACAGGGGGCGCGTGGGGAGAGCAGTACTTC

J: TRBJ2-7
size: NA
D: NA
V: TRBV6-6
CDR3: CASSYGTSEQYF
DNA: TGTGCCAGCAGTTACGGGACTTCCGAGCAGTACTTC

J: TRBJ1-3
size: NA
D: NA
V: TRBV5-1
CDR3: CASSLGSALFSGNTIYF
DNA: TGCGCCAGCAGCTTGGGTTCAGCGCTATTCTCTGGAAACACCATATATTTT

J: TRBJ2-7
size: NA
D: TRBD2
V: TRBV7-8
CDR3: CASSLETSGGYEQYF
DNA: TGTGCCAGCAGCTTAGAGACTAGCGGGGGATACGAGCAGTACTTC

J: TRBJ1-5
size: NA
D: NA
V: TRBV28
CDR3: CASTIRQDRYNQPQHF
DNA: TGTGCCAGCACCATAAGGCAGGATCGGTACAATCAGCCCCAGCATTTT

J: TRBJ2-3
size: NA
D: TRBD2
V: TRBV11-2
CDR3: CASSLRARGAGGGTDTQYF
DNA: TGTGCCAGCAGCTTAAGGGCCCGAGGGGCGGGAGGGGGCACAGATACGCAGTATTTT

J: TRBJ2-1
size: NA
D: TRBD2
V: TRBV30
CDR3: CAWSVGLLKTYNEQFF
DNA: TGTGCCTGGAGTGTGGGACTACTAAAGACCTACAATGAGCAGTTCTTC

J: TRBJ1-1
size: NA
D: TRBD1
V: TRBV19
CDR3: CASSTDRVDTEAFF
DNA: TGTGCCAGTAGCACAGACAGGGTTGACACTGAAGCTTTCTTT

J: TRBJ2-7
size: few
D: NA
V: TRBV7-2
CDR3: CASRTSGIYEQYF
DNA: TGTGCCAGCAGGACATCGGGGATTTACGAGCAGTACTTC

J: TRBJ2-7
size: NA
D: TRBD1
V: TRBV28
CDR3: CASSSPGQTYEQYF
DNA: TGTGCCAGCAGTTCACCGGGACAGACCTACGAGCAGTACTTC

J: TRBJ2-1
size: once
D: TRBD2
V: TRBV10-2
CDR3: CASMISGRGYNEQFF
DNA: TGCGCCAGCATGATTAGCGGGAGGGGGTACAATGAGCAGTTCTTC

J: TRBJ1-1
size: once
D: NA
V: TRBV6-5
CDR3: CASSLSVMGKFGAFF
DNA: TGTGCCAGCAGTCTCTCGGTCATGGGGAAATTCGGGGCTTTCTTT

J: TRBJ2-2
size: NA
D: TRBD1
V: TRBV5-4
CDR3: CASSSPGQSNTGELFF
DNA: TGTGCCAGCAGCTCCCCGGGACAGTCGAACACCGGGGAGCTGTTTTTT